This T cell receptor beta chain was identified during a study of B cell selection in AIRE deficiency. The regulatory T cell sort gate was CD4+CD25hiCD127low/negative. As for this clone: What it binds is not known.

This CDR3 spans 15 amino acids. The germline V gene has CDR1 SGHNT and CDR2 YYREEE (reference sequence). V was trimmed by 3 bases and J by 5 bases, leaving 17 bases between them. Clones were read by immunoSEQ multiplex PCR, and TCRdb kept only the in-frame ones, dropping some. This table holds about 22,000 clones, 92% found once. Regarding the study as a whole: About 29% of healthy-donor shared Treg TCRbeta sequences appeared in patient Tconv cells.

The sample consisted of CD4+CD25+ Tregs sorted from PBMCs. The gene calls are TRBV5-4 and TRBJ2-5; a weak D match, TRBD1 (6 bases). This receptor was identified in a human donor in good health. The CDR3 here is CASSSTWGPGETQYF. CDR3 DNA: TGTGCCAGCAGCTCAACCTGGGGGCCAGGGGAGACCCAGTACTTC.